This TCR beta chain was captured by sequencing in a study of T cell repertoires in ileal Crohn's disease. General observations from the study: Clonality above 26.8% at surgery always came with endoscopic recurrence. Compared with non-smokers, active smokers at surgery showed more clonal expansions. Compared with CD4 T cells, sorted CD8 cells carried more expanded clones.

Each sample's TCRB immunosequencing used roughly 500 nanograms of biopsy DNA. TCRdb's copy holds only in-frame clones and misses some; the assay was immunoSEQ multiplex PCR. Of about 12,000 clones listed, around 78% were seen once; the top ten hold 4.5% to 5.5%. By share of the sample, this clone is medium-sized. Antigen unknown. This sequence was found in an adult with Crohn's disease. Sequencing input: ileal tissue.

CDR3 protein: CASSLGVQKGGNTIYF. The CDR3 DNA reads TGTGCCAGCAGCTTAGGGGTACAGAAAGGAGGAAACACCATATATTTT. The chain uses TRBV7-9 and TRBJ1-3; D unclear. The CDR3 runs 16 residues. The germline CDR1 and CDR2 sequences are SEHNR and FQNEAQ (reference sequence). V lost 1 base to trimming and J lost 4 bases, with 14 bases between them.